Below are 32 T cell receptor beta chains sequenced from a single sample in a study of tumor-infiltrating lymphocytes in primary liver carcinoma (dated by TCRdb to 2017 to 2019). Blood RNA was extracted from unsorted whole blood using TRIzol reagent, and germline DNA was obtained with the DNeasy Blood & Tissue kit. Sequencing took place on an Illumina HiSeq 2500. A constant-region primer and ProtoScript II reverse transcriptase were used to reverse-transcribe TCRbeta-specific cDNA from roughly 0.55 ug total RNA. The TCRbeta libraries were prepared through three rounds of nested multiplex PCR following a slightly modified ARM-PCR procedure. Multiplex TRBV1-TRBV30 forward primers and a Cbeta reverse primer were used in the first two PCR rounds, each of which was run for approximately 10 cycles. In TCRdb, the public reads were trimmed at Q25 with fastp and aligned with MiXCR, with productive beta chains retained. When rows share a CDR3 protein, they turn into one entry using the most common DNA and genes. This sample has about 180,000 distinct CDR3 sequences in its table, and approximately 60% of those were observed once. Around 68% of the sample is held by the ten biggest clonotypes.

Sample: peripheral blood. Receptors originate from a man aged 35 to 55 with primary liver carcinoma and hepatitis B virus infection.

This clonotype was seen once. The chain combines TRBV11-2 with TRBJ1-5; D is unclear. V was shortened by 7 bases and J by 1 base, with 14 bases between the two germline ends. Germline loops: CDR1 SGHAT, CDR2 FQNNGV. The CDR3 is 15 residues long. In DNA, the CDR3 is TGTGCCAGCACCTTCCCGGCTGAGAGCAATCAGCCCCAGCATTTT. Protein product: CASTFPAESNQPQHF.

This clonotype was picked up a small number of times. CDR3 sequence reads: CASSLEGWEQYF. The CDR3 coding sequence is TGTGCCAGCAGCCTCGAAGGGTGGGAGCAGTACTTC. The chain is built from TRBV5-4 and TRBJ2-7; unclear D gene. This CDR3 has 12 amino acids. The V gene lost 4 bases and the J gene lost 7 bases, with 12 bases spanning the gap. Germline V CDR1 and CDR2: SGHNT, YYREEE (reference sequence).

This clonotype was detected ten times or more. The V gene is TRBV11-2, the J gene TRBJ2-7; 7 nucleotides line up with TRBD1. This CDR3 spans 14 amino acids. CDR1 and CDR2 from the germline V gene are SGHAT and FQNNGV. Trimming cost V 5 bases and J 1 base; bases outside gene matches: 5. DNA of the CDR3: TGTGCCAGCAGCCTGACAGGGTATTCCTACGAGCAGTACTTC. Residues: CASSLTGYSYEQYF.

Note on this clonotype: One end of the junction fails to match germline, which may point to a read error. The DNA of the CDR3 is TGCGCCCGCAGCCAACTCGGTCGGGACAAGAGCACAGATACGCAGTATTTT. This encodes CARSQLGRDKSTDTQYF. This rearrangement joins TRBV4-1 to TRBJ2-3, with D maybe TRBD1 (6 bases). Germline lookup yields CDR1 MGHRA and CDR2 YSYEKL. This CDR3 is 17 amino acids long.

This sequence joins TRBV29-1 and TRBJ2-7; D is possibly TRBD2 (7 bases). This CDR3 has 12 amino acids. Trimming left V 5 bases short and J 3 bases short, with 11 bases between. CDR1 SQVTM and CDR2 ANQGSEA come from the germline V gene. CDR3 in amino acids: CSVRGADYEQYF. The CDR3 bases are TGCAGCGTTCGGGGGGCAGACTACGAGCAGTACTTC.

As to this clonotype: One end of the junction is discordant with germline, which a read error may explain. This rearrangement joins TRBV11-2 to TRBJ1-6, with D unclear. CDR3 size: 13 residues. Germline-derived CDR1 and CDR2 are SGHAT and FQNNGV. CDR3 sequence: CASSLVKNSPLYF. Written as DNA, the CDR3 is TGTGCCAGCAGCTTAGTAAAAAATTCACCCCTCTACTTT.

About this clonotype: Being one base from a much bigger clone, this may be a read error. The CDR3 DNA is TGTGCCAGCAGCCCAACGGGCCCCACCTCCTACGAGCAGTACTTC. Protein sequence: CASSPTGPTSYEQYF. V gene TRBV11-2 combines with J gene TRBJ2-7; no firm D call. V shed 5 bases and J shed 0 bases, with 14 bases lying between them. This CDR3 has 15 residues. The germline gives CDR1 SGHAT, CDR2 FQNNGV.

Details on this clonotype: Because the CDR3's place on the DNA is in doubt, the DNA is left out and the CDR3 is given as listed by TCRdb. The chain joins TRBV11-2 to TRBJ2-2; the table's TRBD1 call for D was not verified on the DNA. Germline lookup yields CDR1 SGHAT and CDR2 FQNNGV. The CDR3 is 13 amino acids long, termini counted. The CDR3 loop is CASSPGGTGSCFF.

Turning to this clonotype: This could be a read error, since a much larger clone is one nucleotide away. V gene TRBV11-3 combines with J gene TRBJ2-7; TRBD1 matches at 8 bases. The V gene end was trimmed by 4 bases and the J gene end by 8 bases; junction bases not matched to a gene: 13. The CDR3 has 15 amino acids. Germline values: CDR1 SGHNT, CDR2 YENEEA. CDR3 in amino acids: CASSSGRQGSGKQYF. CDR3 nucleotides: TGTGCCAGCAGCTCGGGACGACAGGGGTCGGGCAAGCAGTACTTC.

The J gene is TRBJ2-7, the V gene TRBV19; weak D call: TRBD1 (6 bases). The CDR3 length is 14 residues. Germline CDR1 LNHDA, CDR2 SQIVND (reference sequence). Between the trimmed V and J ends, which lost 5 bases and 4 bases, there was a span of 15 bases. The CDR3 here is CASSFRQAPYEQYF. For the CDR3, the DNA is TGTGCCAGTAGTTTCAGACAGGCGCCTTACGAGCAGTACTTC.

The chain employs TRBV11-2 and TRBJ2-7; D possibly corresponds to TRBD1 (6 bases). Trimming removed 5 bases at V and 9 bases at J, with 32 bases between. The CDR3 contains 18 residues. Germline V gives CDR1 SGHAT, CDR2 FQNNGV. The CDR3 region is CASSQGNWRVSSSYLQYF. Written as DNA, the CDR3 is TGTGCCAGCAGCCAGGGGAATTGGCGGGTGTCTTCCTCCTACCTGCAGTACTTC.

This clonotype was found once. J is TRBJ2-3 and V is TRBV11-2; D possibly uses TRBD1 or TRBD2 (5 bases each). The CDR3 covers 15 residues. The germline V and J ends were trimmed by 5 bases and 15 bases, with 27 bases remaining between them. Looked up from germline, CDR1 is SGHAT and CDR2 is FQNNGV. The CDR3 reads CASSLLLNTWGYNYF. CDR3 in DNA: TGTGCCAGCAGCCTACTACTTAACACATGGGGGTATAACTATTTT.

In regard to this clonotype: A read error is possible here, since a much larger clone lies one base away. In this CDR3 the conserved last residue, phenylalanine or tryptophan, is missing, so a read error is likely. This chain joins TRBV11-2 and TRBJ2-5; 7 bases line up with TRBD2. J lost 5 bases, V lost 5 bases, and 2 bases had no gene match. Germline V lookup: CDR1 SGHAT, CDR2 FQNNGV. CDR3 length: 12 residues. The DNA of the CDR3 is TGTGCCAGCAGCGGGCGGGGGGAGACCCAGTACTCC. Translated, it gives CASSGRGETQYS.

The CDR3 reads CASSYSRTSGRRTDTQYF. CDR3 DNA: TGTGCCAGCAGTTACTCCAGGACTAGCGGGAGAAGGACAGATACGCAGTATTTT. The chain couples TRBV6-5 to TRBJ2-3; 13 nucleotides align to TRBD2. This CDR3 is built from 18 residues. V was clipped by 0 bases and J by 3 bases; unmatched bases: 6. Germline V gene lookup returns CDR1 MNHEY and CDR2 SVGAGI.

This clonotype showed up just a few times. V usage is TRBV5-4 and J usage is TRBJ2-7; TRBD1 matches 7 bases. Germline V gene sequence: CDR1 SGHNT, CDR2 YYREEE (reference sequence). The CDR3 runs 15 residues. J gave up 0 bases and V 0 bases, and 3 bases lay outside the gene matches. Here the CDR3 reads CASSLGRDSSYEQYF. CDR3 coding DNA: TGTGCCAGCAGCTTGGGCCGGGACAGCTCCTACGAGCAGTACTTC.

Note on this clonotype: A much larger clone is a single base away; this may be a read error. CDR3: CSVAHGKRDEQFF. The CDR3 region has the DNA TGCAGCGTCGCACATGGGAAAAGAGATGAGCAGTTCTTC. V and J are TRBV29-1 and TRBJ2-1; no reliable D call. This CDR3 has 13 amino acids. Germline CDR1 reads SQVTM; CDR2 reads ANQGSEA. V lost 6 bases to trimming and J lost 8 bases, with 17 bases between them.

This clonotype appeared a few times. This chain links TRBV11-2 with TRBJ2-7; 9 bases align to TRBD1. V lost 5 bases and J lost 6; bases outside the gene matches: 8. CDR3 length equals 14 residues. Germline lookup yields CDR1 SGHAT and CDR2 FQNNGV. Written as DNA, the CDR3 is TGTGCCAGCAGCCTGCGACAGGGGGTGCGCGAGCAGTACTTC. Translated: CASSLRQGVREQYF.

The chain couples TRBV7-8 to TRBJ2-7; 8 bases match TRBD2. The germline V gene encodes CDR1 SGHVS and CDR2 FQNEAQ. V shed 3 bases, J shed 7 bases, and the junction held 5 bases outside the gene matches. This CDR3 region has 13 residues. CDR3 region: CASSFTGGREQYF. The CDR3 coding sequence is TGTGCCAGCAGCTTTACGGGAGGGCGGGAGCAGTACTTC.

This clonotype occurred a few times. The J gene is TRBJ2-3, the V gene TRBV6-1; D is unclear. This CDR3 has 15 residues. Germline V CDR1 and CDR2: MNHNS, SASEGT. Deletions cut 4 bases from V and 2 bases from J, with 13 bases between. The CDR3 region is CASSASIAYTDTQYF. The DNA for the CDR3 is TGTGCCAGCAGTGCCTCCATCGCTTACACAGATACGCAGTATTTT.

The chain employs TRBV10-3 and TRBJ2-1; 13 nucleotides line up with TRBD2. V lost 11 bases, J lost 10 bases, and 14 bases stayed unmatched. The CDR3 loop spans 15 amino acids. Germline lookup yields CDR1 ENHRY and CDR2 SYGVKD. This CDR3 reads CASSSGTSGVGEQFF. The DNA for the CDR3 is TGTGCCTCCAGCTCCGGGACTAGCGGGGTTGGGGAGCAGTTCTTC.

Worth noting for this clonotype: One junction end disagrees with the germline gene, perhaps due to a read error. The chain employs TRBV29-1 and TRBJ1-5, with 8 bases matching TRBD1. The CDR3 has 13 amino acids. Germline-derived CDR1 and CDR2 are SQVTM and ANQGSEA. Here the CDR3 reads CSLETGGNQPQHF. The CDR3 nucleotides read TGCAGCCTTGAGACAGGGGGCAATCAGCCCCAGCATTTT. Full variable domain (remainder filled in from reference TRBV29-1 and TRBJ1-5): SAVISQKPSRDICQRGTSLTIQCQVDSQVTMMFWYRQQPGQSLTLIATANQGSEATYESGFVIDKFPISRPNLTFSTLTVSNMSPEDSSIYLCSLETGGNQPQHFGDGTRLSIL.

The J gene is TRBJ2-3, the V gene TRBV29-1; TRBD1 might be the D (6 bases). V gave up 7 bases and J gave up 5 bases, with 19 bases separating them. The CDR3 consists of 14 residues. Germline-derived CDR1 and CDR2 are SQVTM and ANQGSEA. CDR3 coding DNA: TGCAGCGCGGGACAAGCATCTGGGATAGATACGCAGTATTTT. It yields the protein CSAGQASGIDTQYF.

V usage is TRBV6-5 and J usage is TRBJ2-7; 11 nucleotides align to TRBD2. Germline CDR1 is MNHEY and CDR2 is SVGAGI. This CDR3 region has 15 residues. The ends lost 2 bases at V and 5 bases at J; junction bases unmatched: 5. In nucleotides, the CDR3 is TGTGCCAGCAGTTACACTAGCGGGAGCATAGACGAGCAGTACTTC. It encodes CASSYTSGSIDEQYF.

The sample holds a few counts of this clonotype. V and J are TRBV29-1 and TRBJ2-5; 10 nucleotides match TRBD1. The germline CDR1 and CDR2 sequences are SQVTM and ANQGSEA. The length of the CDR3 is 14 residues. V dropped 3 bases and J dropped 5; count of bases not matched to a gene: 6. The CDR3 reads CSVDPTGGTETQYF. In DNA, the CDR3 is TGCAGCGTTGACCCGACAGGGGGCACGGAGACCCAGTACTTC.

As to this clonotype: It may be a read error: a sequence one base away is much more abundant. The chain recombines TRBV6-1 with TRBJ2-1; maybe TRBD2 (5 bases). Germline CDR1 MNHNS, CDR2 SASEGT. This CDR3 is built from 12 residues. CDR3 bases: TGTGCCATCAGTGAAGCGGTCAATGAGCAGTTCTTC. Translated: CAISEAVNEQFF.

This clonotype occurred a few times. The V gene is TRBV12-3 or TRBV12-4, the J gene TRBJ1-1; 7 bases fit TRBD1. J was trimmed by 0 bases and V by 5 bases; bases with no gene match: 3. CDR3 length equals 14 residues. The CDR3 DNA sequence: TGTGCCAGCAGTACGGGACAGATGAACACTGAAGCTTTCTTT. This gives the protein CASSTGQMNTEAFF.

In the case of this clonotype: A read error may account for a junction end that differs from germline. The chain links TRBV6-5 to TRBJ2-1, with TRBD1 matching over 11 bases. The germline V gene encodes CDR1 MNHEY and CDR2 SVGAGI. This CDR3 contains 15 residues. The CDR3 bases are TGTGCCAGCAGTCAAGGACAGGGGGCTAGGAATGAGCGGTTCTTC. Encoded protein: CASSQGQGARNERFF.

Turning to this clonotype: One junction end disagrees with the germline gene, perhaps due to a read error. The chain combines TRBV11-2 with TRBJ2-1; TRBD2 aligns across 9 bases. Germline V gene sequence: CDR1 SGHAT, CDR2 FQNNGV. The CDR3 has 17 amino acids. DNA for the CDR3: TGTGCCAGCAGGACCGGGGCTAGCGGGAACTCCTACAATGAGCAATTCTTC. Translating gives CASRTGASGNSYNEQFF.

As for this clonotype: Without the conserved terminal phenylalanine or tryptophan, this CDR3 likely stems from a read error. The genes are TRBV11-3 and TRBJ2-1; 7 bases match TRBD2. The CDR3 is made up of 15 amino acids. V shed 9 bases, J shed 9 bases, and the junction held 17 bases outside the gene matches. Germline V gene sequence: CDR1 SGHNT, CDR2 YENEEA. The CDR3 DNA is TGTGCCAGTAGCCCTCGAGGGAGGGTTCGGGGTGAGCAGTTCTCC. Its protein is CASSPRGRVRGEQFS.

This clonotype has just a few counts. The chain employs TRBV10-2 and TRBJ2-5; maybe TRBD1 (5 bases). CDR3 length equals 13 residues. Trimming removed 4 bases from V and 4 bases from J, with 10 bases in between. Germline V gene sequence: CDR1 WSHSY, CDR2 SAAADI. This CDR3 reads CASSGQYGETQYF. DNA for the CDR3: TGCGCCAGCAGTGGACAGTACGGAGAGACCCAGTACTTC.

The rearrangement links TRBV6-5 to TRBJ2-7; 9 bases agree with TRBD1. Germline trimming cut 5 bases from V and 9 bases from J; bases unmatched to any gene: 11. The CDR3 has 14 residues. Looked up from germline, CDR1 is MNHEY and CDR2 is SVGAGI. CDR3 protein: CASSPSRDRVGQYF. DNA of the CDR3: TGTGCCAGCAGTCCATCGCGGGACAGGGTGGGGCAGTACTTC.

This clonotype has a handful of counts. This rearrangement joins TRBV6-6 to TRBJ2-3; the match to TRBD2 covers 8 bases. This CDR3 comprises 16 residues. Per germline, CDR1 MNHNY and CDR2 SVGAGI (reference sequence). J lost 7 bases, V lost 1 base, and 10 bases had no gene match. The chain's CDR3 is CASSYLQTGGPHTQYF. The DNA of the CDR3 is TGTGCCAGCAGTTACTTGCAAACGGGAGGGCCGCATACGCAGTATTTT.